These 12 T cell receptor beta chains originate from one sample sequenced in a study of cytomegalovirus exposure and HLA in healthy donors. The PCR employed 60 Vbeta primers together with 13 Jbeta primers. The assay was immunoSEQ multiplex PCR, and TCRdb's table has in-frame clones only and misses some. This sample carries roughly 62,000 clones, about 72% of them seen once, and the ten largest clones take roughly 3.4%. Sequencing was performed on PBMCs. All receptors come from a woman aged 40 to 50 in good health and CMV-seropositive.

The V call is TRBV30, the J call TRBJ1-3; the D gene is possibly TRBD1 (5 bases). The CDR3 consists of 15 residues. The germline V and J ends were trimmed by 4 bases and 0 bases, with 13 bases remaining between them. In germline, CDR1 is GTSNPN, CDR2 SVGIG (reference sequence). The DNA for the CDR3 is TGTGCCTGGATGAGACAGTTAACCTCTGGAAACACCATATATTTT. Translation gives CAWMRQLTSGNTIYF.

The J gene is TRBJ1-2, the V gene TRBV5-1; TRBD1 matches at 8 bases. CDR1 SGHRS and CDR2 YFSETQ come from the germline V gene. Losses at the gene ends were 0 bases for V and 5 bases for J; bases not matched to a gene: 6. The CDR3 totals 15 residues. The CDR3 nucleotides are TGCGCCAGCAGCTTGGCGGGACAGGCAGCATATGGCTACACCTTC. Amino acid sequence: CASSLAGQAAYGYTF. The full variable domain, its missing parts supplied by reference TRBV5-1 and TRBJ1-2, is KAGVTQTPRYLIKTRGQQVTLSCSPISGHRSVSWYQQTPGQGLQFLFEYFSETQRNKGNFPGRFSGRQFSNSRSEMNVSTLELGDSALYLCASSLAGQAAYGYTFGSGTRLTVV.

This sequence joins TRBV10-3 and TRBJ1-2; TRBD1 matches 9 bases. Germline lookup yields CDR1 ENHRY and CDR2 SYGVKD. CDR3 length: 13 amino acids. The J segment lost 4 bases and the V segment lost 10 bases, leaving 7 bases of the junction unmatched. The CDR3 reads CATAGQGLYGYTF. CDR3 sequence (DNA): TGTGCCACCGCGGGACAGGGCCTCTATGGCTACACCTTC.

A remark on this clone: A read error may account for a junction end that differs from germline. The V and J genes are TRBV7-9 and TRBJ2-3, with D hard to call. Per the germline V gene, CDR1 is SEHNR and CDR2 is FQNEAQ (reference sequence). The CDR3 spans 15 residues. CDR3 nucleotides: TGTGCCAGCAGCCGTGCTATGATGAGCACAGATGCGCAGTATTTT. Amino acids: CASSRAMMSTDAQYF.

The chain is built from TRBV7-2 and TRBJ2-7; the D gene is possibly TRBD2 (5 bases). In germline, CDR1 is SGHTA, CDR2 FQGNSA. The CDR3 loop spans 15 amino acids. V was shortened by 0 bases and J by 6 bases, with 15 bases between the two germline ends. DNA for the CDR3: TGTGCCAGCAGCTTAGCGATAGGGAGAGGGATCGAGCAGTACTTC. Amino acids: CASSLAIGRGIEQYF.

This sequence joins TRBV6-7 and TRBJ2-7, with 8 bases aligning to TRBD2. Being an ORF, TRBV6-7 has a function that is uncertain. J was trimmed by 1 base and V by 0 bases; bases with no gene match: 5. CDR3 size: 16 residues. The CDR3: CASSYSGGGYSYEQYF. The CDR3 nucleotides are TGTGCCAGCAGTTACTCCGGGGGGGGGTATTCCTACGAGCAGTACTTC.

The chain combines TRBV5-4 with TRBJ1-1; no clear D gene. Germline-derived CDR1 and CDR2 are SGHNT and YYREEE (reference sequence). Trimming pared 0 bases from V and 6 bases from J, leaving 12 bases between. The CDR3 loop spans 14 amino acids. The CDR3 is CASSLVLEGAEAFF. In nucleotides, the CDR3 is TGTGCCAGCAGCTTGGTTTTGGAGGGTGCTGAAGCTTTCTTT.

The rearrangement links TRBV4-3 to TRBJ2-3; TRBD2 matches at 11 bases. Unmatched junction bases numbered 2, after V lost 2 bases and J lost 1 base. Germline-derived CDR1 and CDR2 are LGHNA and YSLEER. The CDR3 has 16 amino acids. The DNA for the CDR3 is TGCGCCAGCAGCCAAATAGCGGGGGGGGGCACAGATACGCAGTATTTT. This encodes CASSQIAGGGTDTQYF.

This clone turned up a few times. The chain combines TRBV30 with TRBJ2-5; 7 nucleotides align to TRBD2. In germline, CDR1 is GTSNPN, CDR2 SVGIG (reference sequence). The CDR3 loop spans 16 amino acids. The junction had 16 bases not matched to a gene; V was cut back by 4 bases and J by 5 bases. CDR3: CAWTETTVGGWETQYF. The CDR3 nucleotides are TGTGCCTGGACCGAAACCACCGTGGGGGGGTGGGAGACCCAGTACTTC.

The chain couples TRBV7-8 to TRBJ2-7, with 14 nucleotides matching TRBD2. The CDR3 covers 18 residues. The ends lost 5 bases at V and 3 bases at J; junction bases unmatched: 12. The germline V gene encodes CDR1 SGHVS and CDR2 FQNEAQ. In DNA form, the CDR3 reads TGTGCCAGCAGCATTACTTCCGGGACTAGCGGGGGCCACTACGAGCAGTACTTC. It specifies CASSITSGTSGGHYEQYF.

The J gene is TRBJ1-3, the V gene TRBV9, with TRBD1 as a possible D gene (6 bases). Trimming shortened V by 0 bases and J by 2 bases, and 12 bases separated the two germline ends. There are 16 residues in the CDR3. CDR1 SGDLS and CDR2 YYNGEE come from the germline V gene. The CDR3 reads CASSVEGNRAGNTIYF. CDR3 DNA: TGTGCCAGCAGCGTAGAAGGCAACAGGGCTGGAAACACCATATATTTT.

The chain has TRBV5-1 and TRBJ1-4, with D hard to call. V lost 5 bases, J lost 4 bases, and 12 bases lay in between. The CDR3 has 14 residues. Germline V gives CDR1 SGHRS, CDR2 YFSETQ. DNA of the CDR3: TGCGCCAGCAGGAGTGGCCAGGTTAATGAAAAACTGTTTTTT. This translates into CASRSGQVNEKLFF.